This T cell receptor beta chain was recorded in a study of glioma-infiltrating T cells. In its sample, this clonotype was seen once. The junction does not match germline at one end; this may be a read error. TCR alpha and beta CDR3 regions were amplified from RNA using iRepertoire nested multiplex PCR. TCRdb reanalysed the multiplex PCR reads using MiXCR and keeps one entry per CDR3 protein. The sample records over 130,000 distinct CDR3 sequences, 30% to 40% being singletons. This CDR3 contains 16 residues. CDR1 and CDR2 from the germline V gene are LGHDT and YNNKEL (reference sequence). This TCR came from a human donor with low-grade glioma or glioblastoma, undergoing nonglioma brain surgery, or in good health (not recorded which). Sequencing was performed on glioma tissue, nonneoplastic brain tissue, or PBMCs (not recorded which). The chain combines TRBV3-1 with TRBJ1-2; D not certain. The CDR3 region has the DNA TGTGCCATCAGCCGAACAGCCCTTGACAAGGACTATGGCTACACCTTC. It translates to CAISRTALDKDYGYTF.